The 21 T cell receptor beta chains presented below share a single source sample, sequenced in a study of OX40 agonist ivuxolimab in advanced cancers. The data were produced by immunoSEQ multiplex PCR, yet TCRdb's version contains in-frame clones alone and is incomplete. The sample records roughly 66,000 clones, about four fifths being singletons. This specimen consisted of CD4+ or CD8+ T cells sorted from blood, obtained in a trial of the OX40 agonist ivuxolimab. These receptors came from an adult with an advanced solid tumor such as melanoma, head and neck, liver or kidney cancer.

V and J are TRBV7-2 and TRBJ2-7; D uncertain. V was shortened by 3 bases and J by 7 bases, with 13 bases between the two germline ends. CDR3 length: 13 residues. Germline lookup yields CDR1 SGHTA and CDR2 FQGNSA. CDR3 protein: CASSFRTFGEQYF. The CDR3 DNA reads as TGTGCCAGCAGCTTTCGTACGTTCGGGGAGCAGTACTTC.

The genes are TRBV6-5 and TRBJ2-2, with 7 bases lining up with TRBD2. V shed 7 bases and J 5 bases; nucleotides not matched to a gene: 7. The germline V gene encodes CDR1 MNHEY and CDR2 SVGAGI. CDR3 size: 14 residues. The CDR3 region has the DNA TGTGCCAGCACCGACGGGGGGTCGACCGGGGAGCTGTTTTTT. Protein product: CASTDGGSTGELFF.

This clone appeared a few times. The rearrangement joins TRBV20-1 to TRBJ2-5, with D uncertain. Germline CDR1 reads DFQATT; CDR2 reads SNEGSKA (reference sequence). The V and J ends lost 4 bases and 4 bases respectively, with 7 bases between them. This CDR3 comprises 11 residues. The CDR3 region is CSAIKGETQYF. In DNA, the CDR3 is TGCAGTGCTATTAAAGGAGAGACCCAGTACTTC.

The chain couples TRBV4-3 to TRBJ2-1; 14 nucleotides match TRBD2. The CDR3 is 17 residues long. Losses at the gene ends were 4 bases for V and 9 bases for J; bases not matched to a gene: 11. The germline gives CDR1 LGHNA, CDR2 YSLEER. In DNA form, the CDR3 reads TGCGCCAGCAGCCCCACCGAGGGACTAGCGGGAGCAGCTGAGCAGTTCTTC. Protein product: CASSPTEGLAGAAEQFF.

The chain employs TRBV6-5 and TRBJ1-1, with 8 positions matching TRBD1. The V gene's germline CDR1 is MNHEY and CDR2 SVGAGI. CDR3 length equals 15 residues. The junction had 9 bases not matched to a gene; V was cut back by 5 bases and J by 4 bases. CDR3 protein: CASSQIQGGGTEAFF. CDR3 sequence (DNA): TGTGCCAGCAGTCAAATACAGGGGGGAGGCACTGAAGCTTTCTTT.

V usage is TRBV19 and J usage is TRBJ1-1; 7 bases are shared with TRBD1. Trimming cost V 3 bases and J 5 bases; bases outside gene matches: 12. The length of the CDR3 is 16 residues. From germline, CDR1 is LNHDA and CDR2 SQIVND (reference sequence). The CDR3 nucleotides read TGTGCCAGTAGTATCAATCGACAGGGTCTCAGGACTGAAGCTTTCTTT. Encoded protein: CASSINRQGLRTEAFF.

The J gene is TRBJ2-5, the V gene TRBV10-2; TRBD2 matches at 9 bases. The CDR3 has 13 residues. Trimming took 5 bases from V and 5 from J; bases not matched to a gene: 3. Per germline, CDR1 WSHSY and CDR2 SAAADI. CDR3 DNA sequence: TGCGCCAGCAGTCTAGCGGGGTGGGAGACCCAGTACTTC. As protein: CASSLAGWETQYF.

The CDR3 protein is CASSDSGYGYTF. CDR3 nucleotide sequence: TGTGCCAGCAGTGACTCCGGATATGGCTACACCTTC. The chain employs TRBV2 and TRBJ1-2; D call uncertain. Trimming left V 3 bases short and J 5 bases short, with 7 bases between. Looked up from germline, CDR1 is SNHLY and CDR2 is FYNNEI. The CDR3 loop spans 12 amino acids.

The chain uses TRBV6-6 and TRBJ2-7; D unclear. Trimming left V 4 bases short and J 5 bases short, with 18 bases between. Germline CDR1 MNHNY, CDR2 SVGAGI (reference sequence). CDR3 length: 15 residues. CDR3 amino acids: CASSSASPKMNEQYV. CDR3 in DNA: TGTGCCAGCAGTTCAGCATCTCCCAAGATGAACGAGCAGTACGTC.

The genes are TRBV28 and TRBJ1-6; D is undetermined. The CDR3 runs 12 residues. Germline V gene lookup returns CDR1 MDHEN and CDR2 SYDVKM. V was shortened by 5 bases and J by 12 bases, with 11 bases between the two germline ends. This CDR3 is CASSLRQRPLHF. The CDR3 DNA sequence: TGTGCCAGCAGTCTTCGCCAGCGACCCCTCCACTTT.

This clone appeared once. CDR3 in DNA: TGCGCCAGCAGCGTGGAAACTAGCGGGAACACCGGGGAGCTGTTTTTT. Translating it yields CASSVETSGNTGELFF. V is TRBV5-1 and J is TRBJ2-2; 8 positions match TRBD2. V lost 4 bases to trimming and J lost 1 base; unmatched junction nucleotides: 6. Per the germline V gene, CDR1 is SGHRS and CDR2 is YFSETQ. The CDR3 consists of 16 residues. Using reference TRBV5-1 and TRBJ2-2 for the parts outside the CDR3, the full variable domain is KAGVTQTPRYLIKTRGQQVTLSCSPISGHRSVSWYQQTPGQGLQFLFEYFSETQRNKGNFPGRFSGRQFSNSRSEMNVSTLELGDSALYLCASSVETSGNTGELFFGEGSRLTVL.

The sample holds a few counts of this clone. The V gene is TRBV2, the J gene TRBJ2-7, with D unclear. Germline assignment: CDR1 SNHLY and CDR2 FYNNEI. CDR3 length: 12 residues. V dropped 6 bases and J dropped 1 base, with 7 bases sitting between them. This CDR3 is CASSAQSYEQYV. DNA of the CDR3: TGTGCCAGCAGCGCACAATCCTACGAGCAGTACGTC.

This clone was counted a few times. This chain uses TRBV18 with TRBJ1-1; maybe TRBD1 (6 bases). Looked up from germline, CDR1 is KGHSH and CDR2 is LQKENI. The CDR3 totals 15 residues. Trimming removed 4 bases at V and 1 base at J, with 13 bases between. CDR3 in DNA: TGTGCCAGCTCACTTTCAGTCAGGGGGAACACTGAAGCTTTCTTT. It yields the protein CASSLSVRGNTEAFF.

The CDR3 nucleotides read TGTGCCAGCAGTCCTGGACAGGGTACGAACACCGGGGAGCTGTTTTTT. Protein sequence: CASSPGQGTNTGELFF. V and J are TRBV28 and TRBJ2-2; 8 bases align to TRBD1. Trimming at V came to 5 bases and at J to 0 bases, leaving 5 bases not matched to a gene. Per the germline V gene, CDR1 is MDHEN and CDR2 is SYDVKM. This CDR3 comprises 16 residues.

V and J are TRBV2 and TRBJ1-5; TRBD1 matches at 9 bases. The germline CDR1 and CDR2 sequences are SNHLY and FYNNEI. Unmatched junction bases numbered 8, after V lost 4 bases and J lost 7 bases. The CDR3 is made up of 15 amino acids. The CDR3 loop reads CASSVPGTGLQPQHF. The CDR3 DNA is TGTGCCAGCAGTGTACCGGGGACAGGGTTGCAGCCCCAGCATTTT. The full variable domain, in which reference TRBV2 and TRBJ1-5 provide the parts outside the CDR3, is EPEVTQTPSHQVTQMGQEVILRCVPISNHLYFYWYRQILGQKVEFLVSFYNNEISEKSEIFDDQFSVERPDGSNFTLKIRSTKLEDSAMYFCASSVPGTGLQPQHFGDGTRLSIL.

The chain uses TRBV9 and TRBJ1-4; D unresolved. The CDR3 is 11 residues long. With 3 bases removed from V and 8 bases from J, the gap between germline ends came to 5 bases. Germline CDR1 and CDR2: SGDLS and YYNGEE. This CDR3 reads CASSAGEKLFF. The CDR3 bases are TGTGCCAGCAGCGCCGGGGAAAAACTGTTTTTT. The full variable domain, rest sourced from reference TRBV9 and TRBJ1-4, is DSGVTQTPKHLITATGQRVTLRCSPRSGDLSVYWYQQSLDQGLQFLIQYYNGEERAKGNILERFSAQQFPDLHSELNLSSLELGDSALYFCASSAGEKLFFGSGTQLSVL.

The chain couples TRBV28 to TRBJ2-3; D is undetermined. Germline V gene lookup returns CDR1 MDHEN and CDR2 SYDVKM. CDR3 length: 15 residues. Trimming took off 7 bases at V and 2 bases at J, with 16 bases between the two ends. CDR3 region: CASIPRQGPTDTQYF. CDR3 DNA sequence: TGTGCCAGCATCCCGAGACAAGGGCCCACAGATACGCAGTATTTT.

The chain has TRBV7-9 and TRBJ2-5, with D maybe TRBD2 (6 bases). The germline V gene encodes CDR1 SEHNR and CDR2 FQNEAQ (reference sequence). V was cut by 2 bases and J by 4 bases, with 11 bases left in between. The length of the CDR3 is 14 residues. CDR3 sequence: CASSLSTGVETQYF. The CDR3 bases are TGTGCCAGCAGCTTAAGTACGGGAGTAGAGACCCAGTACTTC.

The sample holds a few counts of this clone. The CDR3 DNA sequence: TGTGCCAGTAGTATTGGGCTAGCGGTCGCTTTACCCAATGAGCAGTTCTTC. This translates into CASSIGLAVALPNEQFF. The chain carries TRBV19 and TRBJ2-1, with TRBD2 matching over 7 bases. The CDR3 runs 17 residues. V lost 3 bases and J lost 6; bases outside the gene matches: 14. CDR1 and CDR2 (germline): LNHDA, SQIVND (reference sequence).

The chain couples TRBV4-1 to TRBJ1-1; the match to TRBD1 covers 7 bases. Trimming removed 1 base from V and 3 bases from J; junction bases left unmatched: 5. Germline V CDR1 and CDR2: MGHRA, YSYEKL. The CDR3 consists of 15 residues. This CDR3 is CASSQADRDYTEAFF. CDR3 DNA: TGCGCCAGCAGCCAAGCCGACAGGGACTACACTGAAGCTTTCTTT.

A single count supports this clone. The chain joins TRBV19 to TRBJ2-3, with D possibly matching TRBD1 (6 bases). V was pared by 5 bases and J by 6 bases, with 15 bases between. This CDR3 has 14 residues. Germline lookup yields CDR1 LNHDA and CDR2 SQIVND (reference sequence). As DNA, the CDR3 is TGTGCCAGTAGTGCACAATACAGGGAGGATACGCAGTATTTT. Translated: CASSAQYREDTQYF. The whole variable domain, remainder taken from reference TRBV19 and TRBJ2-3, is DGGITQSPKYLFRKEGQNVTLSCEQNLNHDAMYWYRQDPGQGLRLIYYSQIVNDFQKGDIAEGYSVSREKKESFPLTVTSAQKNPTAFYLCASSAQYREDTQYFGPGTRLTVL.